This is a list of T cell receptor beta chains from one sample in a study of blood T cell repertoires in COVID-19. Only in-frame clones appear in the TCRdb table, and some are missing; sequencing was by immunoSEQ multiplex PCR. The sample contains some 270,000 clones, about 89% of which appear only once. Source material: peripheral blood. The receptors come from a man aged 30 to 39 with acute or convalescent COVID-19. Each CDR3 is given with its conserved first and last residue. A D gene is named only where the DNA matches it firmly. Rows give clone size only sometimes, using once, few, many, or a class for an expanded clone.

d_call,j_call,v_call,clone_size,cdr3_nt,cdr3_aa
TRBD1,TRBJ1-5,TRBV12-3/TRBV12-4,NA,TGTGCCAGCAGGACAGGGCGCAATCAGCCCCAGCATTTT,CASRTGRNQPQHF
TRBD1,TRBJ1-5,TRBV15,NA,TGTGCCACCAGCAGATCAAATCCGACAGGGGTTGGCAATCAGCCCCAGCATTTT,CATSRSNPTGVGNQPQHF
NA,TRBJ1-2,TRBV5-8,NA,TGTGCCAGCAGCCTCGGAGTCTATGGCTACACCTTC,CASSLGVYGYTF
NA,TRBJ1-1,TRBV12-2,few,TGTGCAAGTCGGTCCAAGTTGGACAGGGGAATGAACACTGAAGCTTTCTTT,CASRSKLDRGMNTEAFF
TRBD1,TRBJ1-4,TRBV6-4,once,TGTGCCAGCAGTCTAACGGGACAGAATAATGAAAAACTGTTTTTT,CASSLTGQNNEKLFF
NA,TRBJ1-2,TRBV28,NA,TGTGCCAGCAGTTTATATCAGGGATTAACTAACTATGGCTACACCTTC,CASSLYQGLTNYGYTF
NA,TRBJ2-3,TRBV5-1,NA,TGCGCCAGCAGCCTCCGGGGAGATACGCAGTATTTT,CASSLRGDTQYF
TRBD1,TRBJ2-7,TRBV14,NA,TGTGCCAGCAGCCCCGGACAGGGACGCTCCTACGAGCAGTACTTC,CASSPGQGRSYEQYF
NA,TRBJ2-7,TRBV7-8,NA,TGTGCCAGCAGCGTACAGGGTTCCTACGAGCAGTACTTC,CASSVQGSYEQYF
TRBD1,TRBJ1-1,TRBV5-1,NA,TGCGCCAGCAGCTACAGGGGTGGGACTGAAGCTTTCTTT,CASSYRGGTEAFF
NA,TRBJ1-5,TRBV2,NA,TGTGCCAGCAGTGAAGCCAGCGGGCCGGGGGATTTT,CASSEASGPGDF
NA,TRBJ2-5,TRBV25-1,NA,TGTGCCAGCAGCTTAGGACAGCCTGGAGAGACCCAGTACTTC,CASSLGQPGETQYF
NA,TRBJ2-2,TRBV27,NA,TGTGCCAGCGGAGTATTCGCCTGGGAGCTGTTTTTT,CASGVFAWELFF
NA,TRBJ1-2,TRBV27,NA,TGTGCCAGCAGTACAGGGTTAAACTATGGCTACACCTTC,CASSTGLNYGYTF
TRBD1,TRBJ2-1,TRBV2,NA,TGTGCCAGCAGTCAACCGGGACAGGGTTTCAATGAGCAGTTCTTC,CASSQPGQGFNEQFF
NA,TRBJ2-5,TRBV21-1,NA,TGTGCCAGCAGCAATCTTCTCTTGGGAGCGGGGCCCGATGATGTTGGGGAGACCCAGTACTTC,CASSNLLLGAGPDDVGETQYF
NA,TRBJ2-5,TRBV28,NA,TGTGCCAGCAGTTTCCGGGGGAGAGAGACCCAGTACTTC,CASSFRGRETQYF
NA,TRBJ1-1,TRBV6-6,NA,TGTGCCAGCAGACCCAGGGCTGGAGAGACTGAAGCTTTCTTT,CASRPRAGETEAFF
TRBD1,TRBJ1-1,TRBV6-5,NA,TGTGCCAGCAGCCGACAGGGAATGAACACTGAAGCTTTCTTT,CASSRQGMNTEAFF
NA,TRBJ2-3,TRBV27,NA,TGTGCCAGCAGCTGGGCAGGGCTTCCCACAGATACGCAGTATTTT,CASSWAGLPTDTQYF
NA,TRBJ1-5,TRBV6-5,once,TGTGCCAGCAGTTATTTCGAGGGTGGACAGCCCCAGCATTTT,CASSYFEGGQPQHF
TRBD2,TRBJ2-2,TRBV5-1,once,TGCGCCAGCAGAAAAACATTAGCGGGAGGGCCACTTGGCACCGGGGAGCTGTTTTTT,CASRKTLAGGPLGTGELFF
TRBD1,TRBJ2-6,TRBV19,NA,TGTGCCAGCCGGGACAGCGTCTCTGGGGCCAACGTCCTGACTTTC,CASRDSVSGANVLTF
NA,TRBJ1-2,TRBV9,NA,TGTGCCAGCAGCGTAACGAGCTATGGCTACACCTTC,CASSVTSYGYTF
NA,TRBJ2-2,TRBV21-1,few,TGTGCCAGCAGCACGCTCCGACAGACCTGCTGGGAGCTGTTTTTT,CASSTLRQTCWELFF
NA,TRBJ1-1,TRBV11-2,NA,TGTGCCAGCAGGCCCGAGAGAGCGGGGAACACTGAAGCTTTCTTT,CASRPERAGNTEAFF
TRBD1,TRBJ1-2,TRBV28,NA,TGTGCCAGCAGGGCGGACAGGGGGATCTATGGCTACACCTTC,CASRADRGIYGYTF
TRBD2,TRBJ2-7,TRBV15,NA,TGTGCCACCAGCGGGGGGGGAGAGCAGTACTTC,CATSGGGEQYF
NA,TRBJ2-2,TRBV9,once,TGTGCCAGCAGCCCAGAGGTCGGCGGGAACACCGGGGAGCTGTTTTTT,CASSPEVGGNTGELFF
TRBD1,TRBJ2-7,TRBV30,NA,TGTGCCTGGGGACAGGGGGCTTTATTGACCGAGCAGTACTTC,CAWGQGALLTEQYF
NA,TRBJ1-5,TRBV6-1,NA,TGTGCCAGCAGTGAAGCCCCTAGAGGAGGCCAGCCCCAGCATTTT,CASSEAPRGGQPQHF
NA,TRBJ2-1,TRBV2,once,TGTGCCAGTCGTACTTACAATGAGCAGTTCTTC,CASRTYNEQFF
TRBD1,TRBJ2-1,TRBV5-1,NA,TGCGCCAGCAGCACCCAACCGGGACAGGGGTACAATGAGCAGTTCTTC,CASSTQPGQGYNEQFF
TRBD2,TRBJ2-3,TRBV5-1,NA,TGCGCCAGCAGCCGGACTAGCGGTCCAGGTACGCAGTATTTT,CASSRTSGPGTQYF
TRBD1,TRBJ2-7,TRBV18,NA,TGTGCCAGCTCACCCACGACAGGGAGCTCCTACGAGCAGTACTTC,CASSPTTGSSYEQYF
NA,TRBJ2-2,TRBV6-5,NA,TGTGCCAGCAGTTCCGTCGGGGGGCGGTTCGGGGAGCTGTTTTTT,CASSSVGGRFGELFF
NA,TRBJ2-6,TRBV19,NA,TGTGCCAGTAGTTCACAGGGTCGCGGGGCCAACGTCCTGACTTTC,CASSSQGRGANVLTF
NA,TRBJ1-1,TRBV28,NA,TGTGCCAGCATAATTAACACTGAAGCTTTCTTT,CASIINTEAFF
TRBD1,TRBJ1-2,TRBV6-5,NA,TGTGCCAGCAGTCCAAAGGGACAGGGGGTAGGCTACACCTTC,CASSPKGQGVGYTF
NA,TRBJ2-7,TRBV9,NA,TGTGCCAGCAGCGTAGGCGGTCTGACCGGGTACGAGCAGTACTTC,CASSVGGLTGYEQYF
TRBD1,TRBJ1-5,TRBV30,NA,TGTGCCTACTCGGGGACAGGGGGCCAGCCCCAGCATTTT,CAYSGTGGQPQHF
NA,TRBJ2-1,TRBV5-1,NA,TGCGCCAGCAGCTCCATGCCCCCGGACAAGCCCTACAATGAGCAGTTCTTC,CASSSMPPDKPYNEQFF
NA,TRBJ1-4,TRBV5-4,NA,TGTGCCAGCAGCTCCAGGGCCTTGGATGAAAAACTGTTTTTT,CASSSRALDEKLFF
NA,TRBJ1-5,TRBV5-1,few,TGCGCCAGCAGCTTGGGCCTGCGGGGCAATAATAGCAATCAGCCCCAGCATTTT,CASSLGLRGNNSNQPQHF
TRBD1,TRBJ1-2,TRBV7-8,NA,TGTGCCAGCAGCTCAGGGGGGAGAGGCTACACCTTC,CASSSGGRGYTF
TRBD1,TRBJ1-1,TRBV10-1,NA,TGCGCCAGCAGTCCGAGGAGGGGGCTCACTGAAGCTTTCTTT,CASSPRRGLTEAFF